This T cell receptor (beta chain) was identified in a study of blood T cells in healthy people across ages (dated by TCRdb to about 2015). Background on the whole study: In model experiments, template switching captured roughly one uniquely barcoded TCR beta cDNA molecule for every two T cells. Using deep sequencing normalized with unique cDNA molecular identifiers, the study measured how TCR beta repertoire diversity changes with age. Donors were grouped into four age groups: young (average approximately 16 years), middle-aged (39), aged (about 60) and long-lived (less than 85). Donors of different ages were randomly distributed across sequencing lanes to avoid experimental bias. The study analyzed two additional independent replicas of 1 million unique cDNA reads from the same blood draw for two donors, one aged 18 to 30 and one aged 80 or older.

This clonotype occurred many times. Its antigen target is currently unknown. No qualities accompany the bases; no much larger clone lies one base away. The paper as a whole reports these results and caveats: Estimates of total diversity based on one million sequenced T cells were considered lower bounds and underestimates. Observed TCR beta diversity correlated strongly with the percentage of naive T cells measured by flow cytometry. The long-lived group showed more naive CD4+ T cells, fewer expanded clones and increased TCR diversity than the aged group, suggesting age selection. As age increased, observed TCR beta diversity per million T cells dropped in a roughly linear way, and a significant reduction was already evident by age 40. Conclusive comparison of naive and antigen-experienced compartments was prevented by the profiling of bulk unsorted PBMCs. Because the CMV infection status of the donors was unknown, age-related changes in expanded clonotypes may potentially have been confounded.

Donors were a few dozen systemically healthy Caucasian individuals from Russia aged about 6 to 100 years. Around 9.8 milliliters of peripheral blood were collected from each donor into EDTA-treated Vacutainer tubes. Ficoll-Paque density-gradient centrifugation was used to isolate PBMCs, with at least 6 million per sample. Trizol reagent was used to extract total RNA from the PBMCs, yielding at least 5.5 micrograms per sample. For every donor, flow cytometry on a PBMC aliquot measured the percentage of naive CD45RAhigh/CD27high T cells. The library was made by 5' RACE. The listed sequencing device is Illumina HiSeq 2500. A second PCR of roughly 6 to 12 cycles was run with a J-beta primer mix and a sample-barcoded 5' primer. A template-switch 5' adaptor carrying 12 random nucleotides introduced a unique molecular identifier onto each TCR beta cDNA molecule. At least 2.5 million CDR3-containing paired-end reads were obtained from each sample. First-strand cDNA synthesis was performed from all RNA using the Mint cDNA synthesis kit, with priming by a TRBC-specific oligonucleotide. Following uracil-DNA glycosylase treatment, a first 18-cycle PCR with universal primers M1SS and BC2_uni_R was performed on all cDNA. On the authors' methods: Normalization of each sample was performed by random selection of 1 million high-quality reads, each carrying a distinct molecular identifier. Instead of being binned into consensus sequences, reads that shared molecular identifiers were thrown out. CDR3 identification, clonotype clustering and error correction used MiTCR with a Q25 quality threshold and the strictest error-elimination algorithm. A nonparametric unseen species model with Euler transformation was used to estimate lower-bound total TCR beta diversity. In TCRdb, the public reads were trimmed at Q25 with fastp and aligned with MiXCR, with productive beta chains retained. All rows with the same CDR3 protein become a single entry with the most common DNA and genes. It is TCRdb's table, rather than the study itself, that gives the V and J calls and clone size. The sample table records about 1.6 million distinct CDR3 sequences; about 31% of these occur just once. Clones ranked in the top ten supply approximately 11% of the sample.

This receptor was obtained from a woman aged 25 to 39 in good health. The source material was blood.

The nucleotides are TGCGCCAGCAGCTTGGCCCCAGGGGCCTCCTACGAGCAGTACTTC. Protein translation: CASSLAPGASYEQYF. The sequence is built from TRBV5-1 and TRBJ2-7; the D segment could be TRBD1, given 6 matching bases. Including cysteine and phenylalanine, the CDR3 has 15 amino acids. Only the CDR3 region is kept as DNA, spanning 45 bases read in frame from base 1. In the germline V gene, CDR1 corresponds to SGHRS and CDR2 to YFSETQ. V is reduced by 0 bases and J by 0 bases, leaving a spacing of 10 bases between them.